The rows below give T cell receptor beta chains drawn from one sample of a study of shared clonotypes between healthy human individuals. Some clones are missing from TCRdb's copy, which holds only in-frame ones; the method was immunoSEQ multiplex PCR. The table lists under 600,000 clones, around 96% of them singletons. The sequencing sample was made of naive CD4+ T cells sorted from blood. The receptors originated from a woman in her 30s in good health. CDR3s include the opening cysteine and the closing phenylalanine or tryptophan. Each record gives: J gene, V gene, D gene, CDR3 DNA, CDR3 protein. A D gene is named only where the DNA matches it firmly.

J: TRBJ2-1; V: TRBV10-3; D: .; DNA: TGTGCCAGCGGGACAGAAAGGAACAATGAGCAGTTCTTC; CDR3: CASGTERNNEQFF
J: TRBJ1-5; V: TRBV28; D: .; DNA: TGTGCCAGCAGTGGGGACGTTTACGAGCCCCAGCATTTT; CDR3: CASSGDVYEPQHF
J: TRBJ1-1; V: TRBV6-6; D: TRBD1; DNA: TGTGCCAGCACCCCGGGACAGGGCGTCACTGAAGCTTTCTTT; CDR3: CASTPGQGVTEAFF
J: TRBJ2-5; V: TRBV6-5; D: TRBD2; DNA: TGTGCCAGCAGACCCACGATAGCGGGAACGGAGACCCAGTACTTC; CDR3: CASRPTIAGTETQYF
J: TRBJ2-1; V: TRBV29-1; D: TRBD2; DNA: TGCAGCGTTGACCCGGGACTAGCGGCCTACAATGAGCAGTTCTTC; CDR3: CSVDPGLAAYNEQFF
J: TRBJ2-2; V: TRBV9; D: .; DNA: TGTGCCAGCAGCGTAGCGGGCAGGGGATCCACCGGGGAGCTGTTTTTT; CDR3: CASSVAGRGSTGELFF
J: TRBJ1-5; V: TRBV21-1; D: .; DNA: TGTGCCAGCAGCCGGACGAAGACAGGGGGCGCTCGGCGGCCCCAGCATTTT; CDR3: CASSRTKTGGARRPQHF
J: TRBJ2-2; V: TRBV25-1; D: TRBD1; DNA: TGTGCCAGCAGTGAACTAAGGGACAGCGCGAACACCGGGGAGCTGTTTTTT; CDR3: CASSELRDSANTGELFF
J: TRBJ2-3; V: TRBV28; D: .; DNA: TGTGCCAGCAGTTTTTCAGGGGACCTCACAGATACGCAGTATTTT; CDR3: CASSFSGDLTDTQYF
J: TRBJ1-2; V: TRBV20-1; D: .; DNA: TGCAGTGCAGGGTTCGATGGCTACACCTTC; CDR3: CSAGFDGYTF
J: TRBJ2-7; V: TRBV2; D: .; DNA: TGTGCCAGCCACAAGTCGTCAGGGGTCCCTATCGACGAGCAGTACTTC; CDR3: CASHKSSGVPIDEQYF
J: TRBJ2-7; V: TRBV29-1; D: .; DNA: TGCAGCGTAAATGTCAGAGATGGCTTCTACTACGAGCAGTACTTC; CDR3: CSVNVRDGFYYEQYF
J: TRBJ2-1; V: TRBV27; D: .; DNA: TGTGCCAGCAGACAGCCCGGGAGACCCTACAATGAGCAGTTCTTC; CDR3: CASRQPGRPYNEQFF
J: TRBJ2-1; V: TRBV30; D: TRBD2; DNA: TGTGCCTGGAGTGTAGGGGCTAGCGGGAGTACTGAGCAGTTCTTC; CDR3: CAWSVGASGSTEQFF
J: TRBJ1-4; V: TRBV18; D: .; DNA: TGTGCCAGCTCACCCAGGGTTGGGGAAAAACTGTTTTTT; CDR3: CASSPRVGEKLFF
J: TRBJ1-2; V: TRBV2; D: .; DNA: TGTGCCAGCAGCCTGGGGGCCAGGGGAATCTATGGCTACACCTTC; CDR3: CASSLGARGIYGYTF
J: TRBJ2-3; V: TRBV27; D: .; DNA: TGTGCCAGCAGTTCGTTGGGGGCGGGGCCCAGTAAAGATACGCAGTATTTT; CDR3: CASSSLGAGPSKDTQYF
J: TRBJ2-4; V: TRBV5-1; D: TRBD1; DNA: TGCGCCAGCAGCCGGCGGACAGGGGACATTCAGTACTTC; CDR3: CASSRRTGDIQYF
J: TRBJ2-2; V: TRBV28; D: .; DNA: TGTGCCAGCAGTTTTCTTAACACCGGGGAGCTGTTTTTT; CDR3: CASSFLNTGELFF
J: TRBJ1-5; V: TRBV19; D: .; DNA: TGTGCCAGTAGCACCCCGGGTGAGGGGAGCAATCAGCCCCAGCATTTT; CDR3: CASSTPGEGSNQPQHF
J: TRBJ1-2; V: TRBV4-1; D: .; DNA: TGCGCCAGCAGCGGAAGACCAGACACGGAACATGGCTACACCTTC; CDR3: CASSGRPDTEHGYTF
J: TRBJ2-7; V: TRBV11-2; D: TRBD2; DNA: TGTGCCAGCAGCTCCGGTTGGACTAGCGGGAGACACGAGCAGTACTTC; CDR3: CASSSGWTSGRHEQYF
J: TRBJ1-1; V: TRBV12-5; D: .; DNA: TGTGCTAGTGCCATCGTCCCCGGGACATCGAACACTGAAGCTTTCTTT; CDR3: CASAIVPGTSNTEAFF
J: TRBJ1-5; V: TRBV7-8; D: .; DNA: TGTGCCAGCAGCCCTGGGCGAGGGTATAGCAATCAGCCCCAGCATTTT; CDR3: CASSPGRGYSNQPQHF
J: TRBJ2-7; V: TRBV5-1; D: .; DNA: TGCGCCAGCAGCTCAATAGACAGCTACGAGCAGTACTTC; CDR3: CASSSIDSYEQYF
J: TRBJ2-6; V: TRBV29-1; D: .; DNA: TGCAGCGTTGAAGACCCGGGGGGGGCCAACGTCCTGACTTTC; CDR3: CSVEDPGGANVLTF
J: TRBJ2-5; V: TRBV29-1; D: TRBD1; DNA: TGCAGCGACCTACAGGCGACAGGGGAGACCCAGTACTTC; CDR3: CSDLQATGETQYF
J: TRBJ2-7; V: TRBV5-1; D: TRBD1; DNA: TGCGCCAGCAGGGACAGGGTCGAGCAGTACTTC; CDR3: CASRDRVEQYF
J: TRBJ1-5; V: TRBV25-1; D: TRBD1; DNA: TGTGCCAGCAGTGGACCGGGACAGGGAGGTCAGCCCCAGCATTTT; CDR3: CASSGPGQGGQPQHF
J: TRBJ1-3; V: TRBV6-1; D: TRBD1; DNA: TGTGCCAGCAGTGAAGGGGGGACAGGGAGAAACACCATATATTTT; CDR3: CASSEGGTGRNTIYF